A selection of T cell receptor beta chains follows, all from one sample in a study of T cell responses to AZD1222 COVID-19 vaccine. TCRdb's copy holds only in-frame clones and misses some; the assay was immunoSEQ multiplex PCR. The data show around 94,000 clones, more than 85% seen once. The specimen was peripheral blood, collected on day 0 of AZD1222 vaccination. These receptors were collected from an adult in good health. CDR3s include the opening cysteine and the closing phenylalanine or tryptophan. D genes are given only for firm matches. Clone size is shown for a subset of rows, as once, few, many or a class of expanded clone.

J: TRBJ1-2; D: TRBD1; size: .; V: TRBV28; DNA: TGTGCCAGCAGTTCCTCCCCGACAGGGAACTATGGCTACACCTTC; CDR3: CASSSSPTGNYGYTF
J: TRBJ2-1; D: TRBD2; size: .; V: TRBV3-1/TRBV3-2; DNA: TGTGCCAGCAGCCAAGGTTGGACTAGCGGAGCGTTCTTC; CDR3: CASSQGWTSGAFF
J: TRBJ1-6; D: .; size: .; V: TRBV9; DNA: TGTGCCAGCAGCGCCGGGACCGGAGGAAATTCACCCCTCCACTTT; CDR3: CASSAGTGGNSPLHF
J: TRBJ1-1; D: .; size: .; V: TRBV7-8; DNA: TGTGCCAGCAGCCCCGAGAACAGGGCTCAAATGAACACTGAAGCTTTCTTT; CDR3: CASSPENRAQMNTEAFF
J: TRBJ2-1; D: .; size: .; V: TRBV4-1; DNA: TGCGCCAGCAGCCAAGATAGTGGCTATGAGCAGTTCTTC; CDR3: CASSQDSGYEQFF
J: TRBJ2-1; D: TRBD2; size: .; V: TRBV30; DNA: TGTGCCTGGAACCCTAGCGGGCACAATGAGCAGTTCTTC; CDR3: CAWNPSGHNEQFF
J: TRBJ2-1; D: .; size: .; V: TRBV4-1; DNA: TGCGCCAGCAGCCATGGGACGATTGTACCCTACAATGAGCAGTTCTTC; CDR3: CASSHGTIVPYNEQFF
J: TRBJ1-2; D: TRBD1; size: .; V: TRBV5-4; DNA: TGTGCCAGCAGCTTAGACAGGGGGGCCTATGGCTACACCTTC; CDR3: CASSLDRGAYGYTF
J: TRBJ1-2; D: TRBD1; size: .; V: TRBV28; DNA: TGTGCCAGCAGTCCTAGGGACAGGGCCACGCCTAACTATGGCTACACCTTC; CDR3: CASSPRDRATPNYGYTF
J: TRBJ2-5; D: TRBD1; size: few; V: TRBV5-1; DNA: TGCGCCAGCAGCCTCGGGACAGAAGAGACCCAGTACTTC; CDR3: CASSLGTEETQYF
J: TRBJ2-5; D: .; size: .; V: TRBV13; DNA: TGTGCCAGCAGCTTAGGTTCGGGGCGAGAGACCCAGTACTTC; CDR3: CASSLGSGRETQYF
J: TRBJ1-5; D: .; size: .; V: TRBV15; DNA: TGTGCCACCAGCAGAGGACCATTGGGGGATAGCAATCAGCCCCAGCATTTT; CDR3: CATSRGPLGDSNQPQHF
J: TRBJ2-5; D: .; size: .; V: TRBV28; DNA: TGTGCCAGCAGTTTACCCCCCTCCCTGGCCCAGTACTTC; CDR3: CASSLPPSLAQYF
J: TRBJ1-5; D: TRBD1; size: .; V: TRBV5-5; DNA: TGTGCCAGCAGCCTGTACATCGGACAGGGTAACAATCAGCCCCAGCATTTT; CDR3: CASSLYIGQGNNQPQHF
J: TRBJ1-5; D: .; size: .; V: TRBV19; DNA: TGTGCCAGTATGTTGCCAGGGGGCAATCAGCCCCAGCATTTT; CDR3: CASMLPGGNQPQHF
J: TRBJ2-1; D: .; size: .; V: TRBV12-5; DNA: TGTGCTAGTGGTTTAGAACGTGGGCAGGGAACCCCACATGAGCAGTTCTTC; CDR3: CASGLERGQGTPHEQFF
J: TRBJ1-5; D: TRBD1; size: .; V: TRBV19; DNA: TGTGCCAGTATGGAGAACAGGGGGCAGAATCAGCCCCAGCATTTT; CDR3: CASMENRGQNQPQHF
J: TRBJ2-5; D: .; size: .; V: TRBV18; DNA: TGTGCCAGCTCACCACCGCTGGAGACCCAGTACTTC; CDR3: CASSPPLETQYF
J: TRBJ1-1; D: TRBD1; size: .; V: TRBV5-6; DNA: TGTGCCAGCAGCTTGGCCGTCAGGGGGGAGAACACTGAAGCTTTCTTT; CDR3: CASSLAVRGENTEAFF
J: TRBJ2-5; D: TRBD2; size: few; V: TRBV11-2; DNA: TGTGCCAGCAGCTCCTCTACCCCACGGACTAGCGGGAGTTATGAGACCCAGTACTTC; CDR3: CASSSSTPRTSGSYETQYF
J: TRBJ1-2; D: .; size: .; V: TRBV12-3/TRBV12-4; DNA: TGTGCCAGTGACCCCATGGGGGGGGGAGGCTACACCTTC; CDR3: CASDPMGGGGYTF
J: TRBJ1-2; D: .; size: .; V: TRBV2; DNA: TGTGCCAGCAGTGAATGGCAGGGCGGTAGCTATGGCTACACCTTC; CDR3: CASSEWQGGSYGYTF
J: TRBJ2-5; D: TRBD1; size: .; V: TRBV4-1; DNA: TGCGCCAGCAGCCAAGATCAAGGCAGGGGGCCGGAGACCCAGTACTTC; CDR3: CASSQDQGRGPETQYF
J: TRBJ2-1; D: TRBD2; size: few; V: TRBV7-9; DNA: TGTGCCAGCAGCTCCTTGGGGGGGACTAGGGACAATGAGCAGTTCTTC; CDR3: CASSSLGGTRDNEQFF
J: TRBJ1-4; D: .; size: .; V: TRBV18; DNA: TGTGCCAGCTCACCGGGACTTGGGGCGGGAGGTGAACCCGAAAAACTGTTTTTT; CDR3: CASSPGLGAGGEPEKLFF
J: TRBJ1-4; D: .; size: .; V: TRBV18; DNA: TGTGCCAGCTCACCATCAGGGAATAATGAAAAACTGTTTTTT; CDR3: CASSPSGNNEKLFF